The source of this T cell receptor beta chain is a study of CD8+CD57+ T cells in acquired aplastic anemia. Study details: The study obtained an average of about 3.4 ug of DNA from sorted CD4+ and CD8+ cells.

The patients chosen for sequencing had shown expansion of CD8+CD57+ cells (detected by flow cytometry). No therapy was given to patients before blood sampling. The CDR3 spans 13 residues. The V gene's germline CDR1 is LGHNT and CDR2 FRNRAP. Worth noting for this clonotype: The antigen remains undetermined.

Study-wide results and caveats: Between patients and controls, about 31 CD8+ CDR3 sequences were found in common.

CDR3 and TCR beta VDJ profiling relied on genomic DNA as the template. TCRdb analysed the reads with MiXCR anew, one entry per CDR3 protein. The data contain 300,000 or so distinct CDR3 sequences, around three fifths of them singletons. The rearrangement joins TRBV12-5 to TRBJ2-2; TRBD1 or TRBD2 may be the D gene (6 bases each). The receptor comes from a human donor with aplastic anemia. Sequencing was carried out using sorted CD4+, CD8+, or CD8+CD57+ T cells (not recorded which) from PBMCs. The CDR3 region is CASSLKGGGELFF. The CDR3 bases are TGTGCCAGCAGTTTAAAGGGGGGCGGGGAGCTGTTTTTT.